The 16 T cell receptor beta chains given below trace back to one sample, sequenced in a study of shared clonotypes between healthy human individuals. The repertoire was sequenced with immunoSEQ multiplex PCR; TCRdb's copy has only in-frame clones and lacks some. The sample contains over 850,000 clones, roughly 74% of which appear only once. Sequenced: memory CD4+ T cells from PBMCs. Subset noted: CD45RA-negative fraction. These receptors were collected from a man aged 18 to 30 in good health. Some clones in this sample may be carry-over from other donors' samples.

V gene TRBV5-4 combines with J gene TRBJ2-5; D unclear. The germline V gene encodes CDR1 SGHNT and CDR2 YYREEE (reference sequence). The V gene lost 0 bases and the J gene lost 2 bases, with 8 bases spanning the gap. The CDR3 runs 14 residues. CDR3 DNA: TGTGCCAGCAGCTTGGCCGGCTCGCAAGAGACCCAGTACTTC. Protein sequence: CASSLAGSQETQYF. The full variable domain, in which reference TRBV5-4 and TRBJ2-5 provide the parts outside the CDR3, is ETGVTQSPTHLIKTRGQQVTLRCSSQSGHNTVSWYQQALGQGPQFIFQYYREEENGRGNFPPRFSGLQFPNYSSELNVNALELDDSALYLCASSLAGSQETQYFGPGTRLLVL.

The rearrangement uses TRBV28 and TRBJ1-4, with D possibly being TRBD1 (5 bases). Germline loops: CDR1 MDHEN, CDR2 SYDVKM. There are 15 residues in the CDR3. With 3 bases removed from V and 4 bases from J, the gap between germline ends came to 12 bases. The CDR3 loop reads CASSFSGGLNEKLFF. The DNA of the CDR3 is TGTGCCAGCAGTTTTTCGGGGGGACTTAATGAAAAACTGTTTTTT.

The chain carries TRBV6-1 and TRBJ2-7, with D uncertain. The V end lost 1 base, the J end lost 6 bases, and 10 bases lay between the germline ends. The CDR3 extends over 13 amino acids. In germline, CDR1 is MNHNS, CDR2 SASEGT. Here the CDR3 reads CASSEGGRPEQYF. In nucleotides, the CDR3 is TGTGCCAGCAGTGAAGGAGGCAGGCCCGAGCAGTACTTC.

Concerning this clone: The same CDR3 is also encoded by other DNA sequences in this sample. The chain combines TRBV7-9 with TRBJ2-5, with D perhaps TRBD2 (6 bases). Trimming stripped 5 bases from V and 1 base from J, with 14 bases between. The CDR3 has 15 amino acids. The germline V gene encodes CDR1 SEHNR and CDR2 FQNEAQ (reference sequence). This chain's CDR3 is CASSGRWDFQETQYF. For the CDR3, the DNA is TGTGCCAGCAGCGGGAGGTGGGACTTCCAAGAGACCCAGTACTTC. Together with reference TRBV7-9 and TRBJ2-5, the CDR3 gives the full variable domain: DTGVSQNPRHKITKRGQNVTFRCDPISEHNRLYWYRQTLGQGPEFLTYFQNEAQLEKSRLLSDRFSAERPKGSFSTLEIQRTEQGDSAMYLCASSGRWDFQETQYFGPGTRLLVL.

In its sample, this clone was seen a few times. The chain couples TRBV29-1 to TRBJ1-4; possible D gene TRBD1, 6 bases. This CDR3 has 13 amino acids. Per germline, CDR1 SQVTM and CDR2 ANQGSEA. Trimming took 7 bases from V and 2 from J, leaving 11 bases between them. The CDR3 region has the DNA TGCAGCGCCCTTGGGGGCACTAATGAAAAACTGTTTTTT. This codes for CSALGGTNEKLFF. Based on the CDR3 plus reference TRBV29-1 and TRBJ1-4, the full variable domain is SAVISQKPSRDICQRGTSLTIQCQVDSQVTMMFWYRQQPGQSLTLIATANQGSEATYESGFVIDKFPISRPNLTFSTLTVSNMSPEDSSIYLCSALGGTNEKLFFGSGTQLSVL.

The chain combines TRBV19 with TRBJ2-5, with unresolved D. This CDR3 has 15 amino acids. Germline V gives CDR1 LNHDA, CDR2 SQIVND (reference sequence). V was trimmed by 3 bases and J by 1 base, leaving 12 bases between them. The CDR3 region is CASSIMGSVQETQYF. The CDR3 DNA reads TGTGCCAGTAGTATTATGGGGTCAGTCCAAGAGACCCAGTACTTC.

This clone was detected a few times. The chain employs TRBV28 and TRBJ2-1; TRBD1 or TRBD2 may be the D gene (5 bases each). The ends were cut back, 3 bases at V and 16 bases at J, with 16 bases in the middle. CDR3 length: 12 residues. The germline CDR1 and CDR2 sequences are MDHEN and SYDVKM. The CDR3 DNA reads TGTGCCAGCAGTTTCTCCGGGACCCGGGCCTTCTTC. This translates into CASSFSGTRAFF. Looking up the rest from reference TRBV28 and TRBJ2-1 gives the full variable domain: DVKVTQSSRYLVKRTGEKVFLECVQDMDHENMFWYRQDPGLGLRLIYFSYDVKMKEKGDIPEGYSVSREKKERFSLILESASTNQTSMYLCASSFSGTRAFFGPGTRLTVL.

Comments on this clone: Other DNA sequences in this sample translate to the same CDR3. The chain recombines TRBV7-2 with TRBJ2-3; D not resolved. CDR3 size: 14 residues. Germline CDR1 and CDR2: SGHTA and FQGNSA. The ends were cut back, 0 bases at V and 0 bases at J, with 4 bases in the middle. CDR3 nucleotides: TGTGCCAGCAGCTTAGCGGGAAGCACAGATACGCAGTATTTT. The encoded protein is CASSLAGSTDTQYF. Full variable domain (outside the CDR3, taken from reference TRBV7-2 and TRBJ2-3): GAGVSQSPSNKVTEKGKDVELRCDPISGHTALYWYRQSLGQGLEFLIYFQGNSAPDKSGLPSDRFSAERTGGSVSTLTIQRTQQEDSAVYLCASSLAGSTDTQYFGPGTRLTVL.

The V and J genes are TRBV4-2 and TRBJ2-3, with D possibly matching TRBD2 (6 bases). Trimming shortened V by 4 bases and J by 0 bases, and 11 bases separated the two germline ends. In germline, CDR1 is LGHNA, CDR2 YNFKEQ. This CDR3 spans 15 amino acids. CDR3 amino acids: CASSPRESSTDTQYF. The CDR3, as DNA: TGTGCCAGCAGCCCCCGGGAGTCGAGCACAGATACGCAGTATTTT.

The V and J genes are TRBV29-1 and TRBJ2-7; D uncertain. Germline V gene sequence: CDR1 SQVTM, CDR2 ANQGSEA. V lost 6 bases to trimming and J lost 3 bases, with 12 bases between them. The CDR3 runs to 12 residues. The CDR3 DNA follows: TGCAGCGTCTTCGACGGAGACTACGAGCAGTACTTC. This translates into CSVFDGDYEQYF.

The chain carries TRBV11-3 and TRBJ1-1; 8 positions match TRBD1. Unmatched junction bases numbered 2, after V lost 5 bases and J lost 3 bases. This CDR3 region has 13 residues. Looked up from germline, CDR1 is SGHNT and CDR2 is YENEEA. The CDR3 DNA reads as TGTGCCAGCAGCGAGACAGGGGACACTGAAGCTTTCTTT. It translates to CASSETGDTEAFF.

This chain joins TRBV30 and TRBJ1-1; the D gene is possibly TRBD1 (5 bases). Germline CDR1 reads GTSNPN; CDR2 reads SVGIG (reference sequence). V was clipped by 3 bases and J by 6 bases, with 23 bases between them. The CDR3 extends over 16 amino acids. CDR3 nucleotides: TGTGCCTGGAGGAACGGGTGGGGGGGACGATGGCCTGAAGCTTTCTTT. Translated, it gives CAWRNGWGGRWPEAFF. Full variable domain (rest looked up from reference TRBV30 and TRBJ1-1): SQTIHQWPATLVQPVGSPLSLECTVEGTSNPNLYWYRQAAGRGLQLLFYSVGIGQISSEVPQNLSASRPQDRQFILSSKKLLLSDSGFYLCAWRNGWGGRWPEAFFGQGTRLTVV.

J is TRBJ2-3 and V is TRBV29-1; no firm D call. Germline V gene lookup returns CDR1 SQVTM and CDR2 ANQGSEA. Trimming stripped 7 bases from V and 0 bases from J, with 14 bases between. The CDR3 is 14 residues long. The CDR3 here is CSARPGTSTDTQYF. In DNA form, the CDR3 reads TGCAGCGCTCGCCCGGGCACCAGCACAGATACGCAGTATTTT.

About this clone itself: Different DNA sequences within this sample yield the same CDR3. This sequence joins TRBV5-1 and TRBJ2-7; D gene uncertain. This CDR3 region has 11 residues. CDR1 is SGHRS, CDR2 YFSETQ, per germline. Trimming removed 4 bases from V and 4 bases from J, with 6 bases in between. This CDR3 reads CASSQGYEQYF. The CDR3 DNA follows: TGCGCCAGCAGCCAAGGATACGAGCAGTACTTC.

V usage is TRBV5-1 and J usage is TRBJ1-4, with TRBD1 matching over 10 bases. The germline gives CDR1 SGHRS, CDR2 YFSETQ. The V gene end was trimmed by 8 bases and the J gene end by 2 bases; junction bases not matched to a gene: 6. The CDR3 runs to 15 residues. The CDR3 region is CASGQGDATNEKLFF. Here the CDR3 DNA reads TGCGCCAGTGGACAGGGGGACGCGACTAATGAAAAACTGTTTTTT. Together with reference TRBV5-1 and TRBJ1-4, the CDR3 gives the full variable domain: KAGVTQTPRYLIKTRGQQVTLSCSPISGHRSVSWYQQTPGQGLQFLFEYFSETQRNKGNFPGRFSGRQFSNSRSEMNVSTLELGDSALYLCASGQGDATNEKLFFGSGTQLSVL.

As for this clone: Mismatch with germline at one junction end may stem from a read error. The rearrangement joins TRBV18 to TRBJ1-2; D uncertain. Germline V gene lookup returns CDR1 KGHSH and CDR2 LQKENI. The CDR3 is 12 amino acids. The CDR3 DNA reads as TGTGCCAGCTCGCCAATTAACTATGGCCACACCTTC. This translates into CASSPINYGHTF.